The 31 T cell receptor beta chains listed next were all sequenced from one sample in a study of metastatic and nonmetastatic thyroid tumors. Nobody among the patients had been given any treatment before thyroid surgery. TCRdb reprocessed the PCR reads via MiXCR. The sample consists of approximately 16,000 clones, under 30% of them appearing once. Sample: blood. All receptors derive from a male donor with papillary thyroid cancer or a benign thyroid nodule (not recorded which). Some clones in this sample may be carry-over from other donors' samples.

Turning to this clone: At one end the junction does not follow the germline gene, possibly because of a read error. This chain connects TRBV20-1 to TRBJ2-5; D is uncertain. The length of the CDR3 is 14 residues. Germline V gene data show CDR1 as DFQATT and CDR2 as SNEGSKA (reference sequence). The CDR3 DNA follows: TGCAGTGCTAGAGACTTTGGGCTCGAAGATACCCAGTACTTC. Its translation is CSARDFGLEDTQYF.

There are many counts of this clone. The genes are TRBV4-2 and TRBJ2-3; TRBD2 agrees at 9 bases. Germline loops: CDR1 LGHNA, CDR2 YNFKEQ. The CDR3 spans 18 residues. V dropped 2 bases and J dropped 0; count of bases not matched to a gene: 9. CDR3 sequence (DNA): TGTGCCAGCAGCCAAAGGGTCCTAGCGGGGACTAGCACAGATACGCAGTATTTT. This gives the protein CASSQRVLAGTSTDTQYF.

This clone was counted at least ten times. V is TRBV10-3 and J is TRBJ2-1; TRBD2 aligns across 10 bases. Germline lookup yields CDR1 ENHRY and CDR2 SYGVKD. The V gene end was trimmed by 6 bases and the J gene end by 6 bases; junction bases not matched to a gene: 5. The CDR3 length is 14 residues. This CDR3 is CAISQAGGVNEQFF. The CDR3 nucleotides are TGTGCCATCAGCCAAGCGGGGGGGGTCAATGAGCAGTTCTTC.

The chain recombines TRBV30 with TRBJ2-7, with D unclear. The CDR3 sequence is 14 residues long. Per the germline V gene, CDR1 is GTSNPN and CDR2 is SVGIG (reference sequence). V was trimmed by 0 bases and J by 2 bases, leaving 11 bases between them. This chain's CDR3 is CAWSVGWDTYEQYF. The CDR3 region has the DNA TGTGCCTGGAGTGTCGGGTGGGATACCTACGAGCAGTACTTC.

This clone was detected many times. This sequence joins TRBV3-1 and TRBJ1-4, with D hard to call. Trimming cost V 1 base and J 0 bases, with 9 bases left between them. Germline lookup yields CDR1 LGHDT and CDR2 YNNKEL (reference sequence). The CDR3 totals 16 residues. The CDR3 is CASSQGSGTTNEKLFF. CDR3 DNA sequence: TGTGCCAGCAGCCAAGGGTCCGGGACAACTAATGAAAAACTGTTTTTT.

This clone showed up many times. This may be a read error: a much more frequent sequence differs by one nucleotide. CDR3 in amino acids: CSARQGAGSPLRF. CDR3 bases: TGCAGTGCTAGACAGGGGGCAGGGTCACCCCTCCGCTTT. The chain recombines TRBV20-1 with TRBJ1-6; 8 nucleotides agree with TRBD1. Looked up from germline, CDR1 is DFQATT and CDR2 is SNEGSKA (reference sequence). CDR3 length: 13 amino acids.

V and J are TRBV20-1 and TRBJ2-5; D is unclear. V was pared by 5 bases and J by 3 bases, with 16 bases between. The CDR3 length is 14 residues. Germline assignment: CDR1 DFQATT and CDR2 SNEGSKA (reference sequence). In DNA, the CDR3 is TGCAGTGCTGCATCGGTCACGAGAAAAGAGACCCAGTACTTC. This codes for CSAASVTRKETQYF.

This clone ranks as medium-sized. The chain recombines TRBV19 with TRBJ2-3, with TRBD2 matching over 11 bases. The germline CDR1 and CDR2 sequences are LNHDA and SQIVND (reference sequence). The V and J ends lost 4 bases and 1 base, in that order; junction bases with no gene match: 7. The CDR3 is 17 residues long. The CDR3 bases are TGTGCCAGTAGTAAATCTAGCGGGAGGAGAGGCACAGATACGCAGTATTTT. Translated: CASSKSSGRRGTDTQYF.

This clone came up many times. The chain links TRBV5-6 to TRBJ2-5, with 7 bases lining up with TRBD1. J gave up 2 bases and V 4 bases, and 2 bases lay outside the gene matches. Germline values: CDR1 SGHDT, CDR2 YYEEEE. There are 13 residues in the CDR3. The CDR3 sequence: CASSDRVQETQYF. The CDR3 bases are TGTGCCAGCAGCGACAGGGTACAAGAGACCCAGTACTTC.

This clone rates as medium-sized. The V and J genes are TRBV2 and TRBJ2-1; D is undetermined. The germline gives CDR1 SNHLY, CDR2 FYNNEI. The CDR3 is 14 residues long. The V and J ends lost 4 bases and 6 bases respectively, with 13 bases between them. The DNA for the CDR3 is TGTGCCAGCAGTGGAAGTTGGGCCCCCAATGAGCAGTTCTTC. Translated, it gives CASSGSWAPNEQFF.

At least ten counts were recorded for this clone. This chain uses TRBV27 with TRBJ2-1, with a tentative D call TRBD2 (7 bases). Germline V gives CDR1 MNHEY, CDR2 SMNVEV (reference sequence). The CDR3 runs to 15 residues. Trimming removed 1 base at V and 3 bases at J, with 10 bases between. CDR3 nucleotide sequence: TGTGCCAGCAGTTTATGGAGGGGGGGCTACAATGAGCAGTTCTTC. Residues: CASSLWRGGYNEQFF.

Comments on this clone: A junction boundary mismatches the germline segment, possibly from a read error. This chain joins TRBV11-2 and TRBJ1-2; 7 bases agree with TRBD1. Germline V lookup: CDR1 SGHAT, CDR2 FQNNGV. The CDR3 consists of 18 residues. Here the CDR3 DNA reads TGTGCCAGCAGCTATATGGGGGGCGGGACAGCCTTCAACTATGACTACACCTTC. This translates into CASSYMGGGTAFNYDYTF.

The chain links TRBV7-9 to TRBJ2-7; TRBD2 matches 12 bases. After removal of 5 bases from V and 3 bases from J, the junction contained 2 bases not matched to a gene. Germline V gene lookup returns CDR1 SEHNR and CDR2 FQNEAQ (reference sequence). The CDR3 is made up of 14 amino acids. CDR3: CASSRLAGDYEQYF. The CDR3 nucleotides read TGTGCCAGCAGCCGACTAGCGGGGGACTACGAGCAGTACTTC.

Worth noting for this clone: The missing conserved phenylalanine or tryptophan at the end of this CDR3 makes a read error likely. The genes are TRBV19 and TRBJ1-2; tentative D call: TRBD1 (6 bases). The CDR3 runs 14 residues. The V end was cut by 7 bases, the J end by 6 bases, with 18 bases between. Per germline, CDR1 LNHDA and CDR2 SQIVND (reference sequence). This CDR3 is CASTPDSKEDGYTL. CDR3 coding DNA: TGTGCCAGTACACCGGACAGTAAGGAGGATGGCTACACCTTG.

This clone has a count of ten or more. The sample contains more than one DNA sequence encoding this CDR3. The chain joins TRBV12-3 or TRBV12-4 to TRBJ1-4; D is unresolved. The CDR3 consists of 14 residues. V lost 3 bases and J 3 bases, leaving 8 bases between the germline ends. CDR3 DNA sequence: TGTGCCAGCAGTTTGCGGCCATCTAATGAAAAACTGTTTTTT. Amino acids: CASSLRPSNEKLFF.

This chain links TRBV20-1 with TRBJ1-6; 10 positions agree with TRBD1. The CDR3 is 13 residues long. Germline assignment: CDR1 DFQATT and CDR2 SNEGSKA (reference sequence). The junction had 3 bases not matched to a gene; V was cut back by 5 bases and J by 8 bases. CDR3 coding DNA: TGCAGTGCTCTGGACAGGGGGGATTCACCCCTCCACTTT. Residues: CSALDRGDSPLHF.

This clone was counted many times. This sequence joins TRBV25-1 and TRBJ2-3; TRBD1 matches 7 bases. The CDR3 covers 16 residues. Trimming cost V 3 bases and J 1 base; bases outside gene matches: 7. Germline V gene sequence: CDR1 MGHDK, CDR2 SYGVNS. The CDR3 is CASSETGFRGTDTQYF. The CDR3 DNA sequence: TGTGCCAGCAGTGAGACAGGGTTTAGGGGCACAGATACGCAGTATTTT.

This clone was picked up many times. The chain has TRBV18 and TRBJ2-7; D perhaps matches TRBD1 (5 bases). Germline V gene lookup returns CDR1 KGHSH and CDR2 LQKENI. This CDR3 has 12 amino acids. Trimming removed 5 bases from V and 4 bases from J, with 9 bases in between. The CDR3 DNA reads as TGTGCCAGCTCAATTCAGGGTTACGAGCAGTACTTC. Its translation: CASSIQGYEQYF. The variable domain in full, with the rest retrieved from reference TRBV18 and TRBJ2-7, is NAGVMQNPRHLVRRRGQEARLRCSPMKGHSHVYWYRQLPEEGLKFMVYLQKENIIDESGMPKERFSAEFPKEGPSILRIQQVVRGDSAAYFCASSIQGYEQYFGPGTRLTVT.

This clone was seen a few times. The chain carries TRBV12-3 or TRBV12-4 and TRBJ2-7; unclear D gene. The CDR3 covers 14 residues. V was cut by 6 bases and J by 5 bases, with 17 bases left in between. In nucleotides, the CDR3 is TGTGCCAGCAGATCCGAGACAACGTTCGACGAGCAGTACTTC. As protein: CASRSETTFDEQYF.

This clone is large within its sample. The gene calls are TRBV19 and TRBJ1-1; D perhaps matches TRBD1 (6 bases). The CDR3 spans 15 residues. The germline V and J ends were trimmed by 1 base and 8 bases, with 17 bases remaining between them. Per the germline V gene, CDR1 is LNHDA and CDR2 is SQIVND (reference sequence). CDR3 residues: CASSIGGQGRREAFF. In DNA form, the CDR3 reads TGTGCCAGTAGTATAGGAGGCCAGGGGAGGAGAGAAGCTTTCTTT. The full variable domain, completed using reference TRBV19 and TRBJ1-1, is DGGITQSPKYLFRKEGQNVTLSCEQNLNHDAMYWYRQDPGQGLRLIYYSQIVNDFQKGDIAEGYSVSREKKESFPLTVTSAQKNPTAFYLCASSIGGQGRREAFFGQGTRLTVV.

Ten or more counts support this clone. The rearrangement uses TRBV11-3 and TRBJ1-1; no clear D gene. V was trimmed by 0 bases and J by 6 bases, leaving 14 bases between them. The CDR3 has 15 residues. CDR1 is SGHNT, CDR2 YENEEA, per germline. The CDR3 reads CASSLDYSRIPEAFF. The DNA of the CDR3 is TGTGCCAGCAGCTTAGATTACTCGCGGATCCCTGAAGCTTTCTTT.

Only a few counts were recorded for this clone. The rearrangement uses TRBV6-7 and TRBJ2-1, with 9 bases lining up with TRBD1. TRBV6-7 is annotated as an ORF whose role is uncertain. The CDR3 has 18 amino acids. The trim removed 4 bases at V and 7 bases at J, leaving 17 bases unmatched. CDR3 DNA sequence: TGTGCCAGCAGTTCGTCCCGGGACAGGGTTGGGTGGTTAAATGAGCAGTTCTTC. It specifies CASSSSRDRVGWLNEQFF.

This clone was found many times. The chain recombines TRBV5-1 with TRBJ2-7; D perhaps matches TRBD1 (5 bases). Per germline, CDR1 SGHRS and CDR2 YFSETQ. V was trimmed by 3 bases and J by 0 bases, leaving 10 bases between them. The CDR3 has 14 amino acids. The CDR3 DNA reads TGCGCCAGCAGCTCCGACAGAAGCTCCTACGAGCAGTACTTC. Its protein product is CASSSDRSSYEQYF.

This clone was counted ten times or more. The chain recombines TRBV5-6 with TRBJ2-7, with D maybe TRBD1 (6 bases). The CDR3 is 11 amino acids. The germline V gene encodes CDR1 SGHDT and CDR2 YYEEEE. The V gene lost 2 bases and the J gene lost 6 bases, with 6 bases spanning the gap. DNA for the CDR3: TGTGCCAGCAGCTTCAGGGGCGAGCAGTACTTC. This gives the protein CASSFRGEQYF. Drawing the rest from reference TRBV5-6 and TRBJ2-7, the complete variable domain is DAGVTQSPTHLIKTRGQQVTLRCSPKSGHDTVSWYQQALGQGPQFIFQYYEEEERQRGNFPDRFSGHQFPNYSSELNVNALLLGDSALYLCASSFRGEQYFGPGTRLTVT.

This clone was seen repeatedly, ten times or more. The CDR3 coding sequence is TGCAGTGCTAGTCTCGGGACAGGGTCCCTTGGGAATCAGCCCCAGCATTTT. The encoded protein is CSASLGTGSLGNQPQHF. V usage is TRBV20-1 and J usage is TRBJ1-5; 9 positions match TRBD1. V shed 3 bases and J 4 bases; nucleotides not matched to a gene: 13. Germline assignment: CDR1 DFQATT and CDR2 SNEGSKA (reference sequence). CDR3 length equals 17 residues.

This clone was seen many times. This chain joins TRBV19 and TRBJ1-6, with a tentative D call TRBD1 (5 bases). Germline V gene lookup returns CDR1 LNHDA and CDR2 SQIVND (reference sequence). The CDR3 spans 15 residues. Between the trimmed V and J ends, which lost 7 bases and 10 bases, there was a span of 20 bases. CDR3 sequence: CASKRRPDTGSPLHF. For the CDR3, the DNA is TGTGCCAGTAAGAGACGGCCGGACACGGGGTCACCCCTCCACTTT.

There are many counts of this clone. J is TRBJ1-1 and V is TRBV5-8; no firm D call. This CDR3 has 14 amino acids. V gave up 1 base and J gave up 1 base, with 8 bases separating them. CDR1 SGHTS and CDR2 YDEGEE come from the germline V gene. CDR3 sequence reads: CASSLRTTNTEAFF. CDR3 bases: TGTGCCAGCAGCTTGCGGACGACGAACACTGAAGCTTTCTTT.

This clone has ten or more counts. The rearrangement uses TRBV9 and TRBJ2-5; either TRBD1 or TRBD2 may supply D (5 bases each). The CDR3 runs 15 residues. V was trimmed by 2 bases and J by 3 bases, leaving 14 bases between them. Looked up from germline, CDR1 is SGDLS and CDR2 is YYNGEE. The CDR3 sequence: CASSVGDPEKETQYF. In DNA, the CDR3 is TGTGCCAGCAGCGTTGGGGACCCAGAAAAAGAGACCCAGTACTTC.

This chain uses TRBV5-1 with TRBJ1-4, with 7 bases that match TRBD1. This CDR3 has 15 amino acids. Trimming took 5 bases from V and 8 from J; bases not matched to a gene: 12. Germline lookup yields CDR1 SGHRS and CDR2 YFSETQ. The CDR3 is CASSVGTVGNEKLFF. The CDR3 region has the DNA TGCGCCAGCAGTGTCGGGACAGTCGGAAACGAAAAACTGTTTTTT.

This clone came up many times. This rearrangement joins TRBV20-1 to TRBJ1-5, with TRBD1 matching over 7 bases. The CDR3 consists of 19 residues. Unmatched junction bases numbered 17, after V lost 0 bases and J lost 3 bases. Per germline, CDR1 DFQATT and CDR2 SNEGSKA (reference sequence). The CDR3 loop is CSAREEGWSGTVLNQPQHF. The CDR3 nucleotides read TGCAGTGCTAGAGAGGAGGGTTGGTCCGGGACAGTGCTCAATCAGCCCCAGCATTTT.

This clone was detected many times. The chain links TRBV7-2 to TRBJ1-2; possibly TRBD1 for D (5 bases). Germline CDR1 is SGHTA and CDR2 is FQGNSA. V lost 5 bases and J lost 6, with 16 bases in between. The CDR3 is 14 residues long. The CDR3 reads CASSPGRVGNGYTF. The CDR3 DNA sequence: TGTGCCAGCAGCCCAGGCAGGGTAGGAAATGGCTACACCTTC.